One sample yielded the 12 T cell receptor beta chains listed below, sequenced in a study of CD8+CD57+ T cells in acquired aplastic anemia (dated by TCRdb to the late 2010s). Sequencing took place on an Illumina HiSeq 2000. Profiling of TCR beta VDJ combinations and CDR3 sequences used genomic DNA as the template. Starting from the raw public reads, TCRdb applied fastp trimming at Q25, assembled clones with MiXCR and retained in-frame beta chains. For every CDR3 protein sequence, its rows merge into one entry that carries the most common genes and DNA. For this sample there are under 200,000 distinct CDR3 sequences; around 60% appear just once. The ten most abundant clones make up roughly 44% of the sample. The sample was sorted CD4+, CD8+, or CD8+CD57+ T cells (not recorded which) from PBMCs. All receptors come from a human donor in good health.

This clonotype appeared many times. This chain connects TRBV6-1 to TRBJ2-5; D perhaps matches TRBD1 (5 bases). Germline V gene sequence: CDR1 MNHNS, CDR2 SASEGT. The CDR3 has 14 residues. Trimming removed 6 bases from V and 1 base from J, with 12 bases in between. The chain's CDR3 is CASRYQGIQETQYF. The CDR3 DNA reads TGTGCCAGCAGGTATCAGGGTATCCAAGAGACCCAGTACTTC.

The chain is built from TRBV7-4 and TRBJ1-1; TRBD1 is a possible D gene (5 bases). V lost 4 bases and J lost 5, with 17 bases in between. Germline CDR1 is SGHVT and CDR2 is SQSDAQ. CDR3 length: 15 residues. CDR3 DNA: TGTGCCAGCAGCTCCCAGGCGGGTGGGGGAACTGAAGCTTTCTTT. It specifies CASSSQAGGGTEAFF.

This clonotype was detected once. This chain links TRBV20-1 with TRBJ2-7; 7 bases agree with TRBD2. The CDR3 consists of 15 residues. Unmatched junction bases numbered 8, after V lost 3 bases and J lost 0 bases. Germline V CDR1 and CDR2: DFQATT, SNEGSKA (reference sequence). CDR3 sequence (DNA): TGCAGTGCTAGGTTAAGGCGGGGGATCTCCTACGAGCAGTACTTC. It encodes CSARLRRGISYEQYF.

The rearrangement joins TRBV19 to TRBJ2-1; 15 nucleotides match TRBD2. This CDR3 region has 14 residues. Germline values: CDR1 LNHDA, CDR2 SQIVND (reference sequence). J lost 10 bases, V lost 7 bases, and 5 bases had no gene match. DNA of the CDR3: TGTGCCAGTACGGGACTAGCGGGAGGAAGCGAGCAGTTCTTC. This sequence encodes CASTGLAGGSEQFF.

The chain recombines TRBV28 with TRBJ2-1; D unresolved. The germline V gene has CDR1 MDHEN and CDR2 SYDVKM. This CDR3 contains 10 residues. V lost 4 bases, J lost 12 bases, and 7 bases lay in between. This chain's CDR3 is CASSSLPQFF. As DNA, the CDR3 is TGTGCCAGCAGTTCCCTACCGCAGTTCTTC.

Of note for this clonotype: The junction does not match germline at one end; this may be a read error. This chain joins TRBV19 and TRBJ1-2; tentative D call: TRBD1 (5 bases). The germline V gene encodes CDR1 LNHDA and CDR2 SQIVND (reference sequence). This CDR3 is built from 16 residues. CDR3 bases: TGTGCCAGTAGAATAGGGGCAGGGAATCCCTTGGATGGCTACACCTTC. Protein product: CASRIGAGNPLDGYTF.

CDR3 sequence: CASRGQGSYTDTQYF. The DNA for the CDR3 is TGTGCCAGCAGGGGACAGGGGAGCTACACAGATACGCAGTATTTT. The chain combines TRBV7-9 with TRBJ2-3; TRBD1 matches 10 bases. V lost 6 bases to trimming and J lost 2 bases; unmatched junction nucleotides: 5. The CDR3 length is 15 residues. Germline V gene lookup returns CDR1 SEHNR and CDR2 FQNEAQ (reference sequence). Using reference TRBV7-9 and TRBJ2-3 for the parts outside the CDR3, the full variable domain is DTGVSQNPRHKITKRGQNVTFRCDPISEHNRLYWYRQTLGQGPEFLTYFQNEAQLEKSRLLSDRFSAERPKGSFSTLEIQRTEQGDSAMYLCASRGQGSYTDTQYFGPGTRLTVL.

The chain uses TRBV6-2 or TRBV6-3 and TRBJ1-1; D ambiguous. The CDR3 is 11 amino acids. V was clipped by 4 bases and J by 3 bases, with 3 bases between them. Germline V gene lookup returns CDR1 MNHEY and CDR2 SVGEGT. The CDR3 loop is CASSSYTEAFF. DNA of the CDR3: TGTGCCAGCAGTTCTTACACTGAAGCTTTCTTT.

The chain employs TRBV29-1 and TRBJ1-1, with D unclear. CDR1 is SQVTM, CDR2 ANQGSEA, per germline. V gave up 3 bases and J gave up 2 bases, with 7 bases separating them. CDR3 length: 12 amino acids. The CDR3 protein is CSVDGHNTEAFF. The CDR3 nucleotides are TGCAGCGTTGATGGTCATAACACTGAAGCTTTCTTT.

V and J are TRBV24-1 and TRBJ1-5, with 8 bases identical to TRBD1. This CDR3 comprises 15 residues. Germline V gives CDR1 KGHDR, CDR2 SFDVKD. V was clipped by 1 base and J by 4 bases; unmatched bases: 2. In DNA form, the CDR3 reads TGTGCCACCAGTGATTTACAGGGGGGTAATCAGCCCCAGCATTTT. As protein: CATSDLQGGNQPQHF.

The chain combines TRBV29-1 with TRBJ2-5; 8 nucleotides line up with TRBD2. The CDR3 has 15 amino acids. From germline, CDR1 is SQVTM and CDR2 ANQGSEA. The J segment lost 3 bases and the V segment lost 2 bases, leaving 8 bases of the junction unmatched. CDR3 in amino acids: CSVEWTGGPEETQYF. The CDR3 nucleotides are TGCAGCGTTGAATGGACGGGAGGGCCGGAAGAGACCCAGTACTTC. Using reference TRBV29-1 and TRBJ2-5 for the parts outside the CDR3, the full variable domain is SAVISQKPSRDICQRGTSLTIQCQVDSQVTMMFWYRQQPGQSLTLIATANQGSEATYESGFVIDKFPISRPNLTFSTLTVSNMSPEDSSIYLCSVEWTGGPEETQYFGPGTRLLVL.

The V and J genes are TRBV7-3 and TRBJ2-7; 9 nucleotides agree with TRBD2. Germline CDR1 SGHTA, CDR2 FQGTGA. Trimming removed 1 base from V and 5 bases from J; junction bases left unmatched: 6. The CDR3 sequence is 15 residues long. CDR3 DNA: TGTGCCAGCAGCTTAAATTTAGCGGGAGAACACGAGCAGTACTTC. It is translated as CASSLNLAGEHEQYF.